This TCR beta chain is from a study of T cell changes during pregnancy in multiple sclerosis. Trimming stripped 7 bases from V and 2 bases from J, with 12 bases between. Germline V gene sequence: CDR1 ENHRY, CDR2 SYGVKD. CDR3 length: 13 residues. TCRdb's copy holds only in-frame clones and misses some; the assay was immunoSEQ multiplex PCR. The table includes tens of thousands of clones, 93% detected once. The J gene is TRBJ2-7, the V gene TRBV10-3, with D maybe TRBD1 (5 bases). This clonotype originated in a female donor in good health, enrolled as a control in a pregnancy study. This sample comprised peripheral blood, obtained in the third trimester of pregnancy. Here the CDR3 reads CAINNDRTYEQYF. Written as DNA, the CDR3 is TGTGCCATCAACAATGACAGAACCTACGAGCAGTACTTC.